This T cell receptor beta chain was obtained from a study of CDR3 diversity in severe acne. The CDR3 covers 18 residues. Germline V gives CDR1 SGHVS, CDR2 FQNEAQ. The ends were cut back, 3 bases at V and 3 bases at J, with 24 bases in the middle. MiXCR was run by TCRdb on the PCR reads, yielding one entry per CDR3 protein. The sample contains 79,000 or so distinct CDR3 sequences, less than 65% of which appear only once. The source is a male donor with severe acne vulgaris. The sequenced material came from blood. This chain connects TRBV7-8 to TRBJ2-7; D is possibly TRBD1 (9 bases). CDR3 DNA sequence: TGTGCCAGCAGCTTTACAGGGGGCGTAGGTACTAGCGGCTACGAGCAGTACTTC. Protein: CASSFTGGVGTSGYEQYF.